This is a list of T cell receptor beta chains from one sample in a study of response to subunit inactivated influenza vaccine. TCRdb itself ran the RT-PCR reads through MiXCR, one entry per CDR3 protein. Found here are about 190,000 distinct CDR3 sequences, approximately 15% of them singletons; the top ten hold approximately 24%. The sequencing here drew on CD8+ T cells sorted from PBMCs, taken 5 days after vaccination. The receptors were gathered from a man aged 50 or older who received an inactivated influenza vaccine. Each CDR3 is given with its conserved first and last residue. D genes are given only for firm matches. The size of a clone is reported for some rows only, either as once, few or many, or as a class for expanded clones.

v_call	clone_size	cdr3_length	d_call	j_call	cdr3_aa	cdr3_nt
TRBV9	few	14	-	TRBJ1-1	CASSAPGTLTEAFF	TGTGCCAGCAGCGCTCCCGGGACATTAACTGAAGCTTTCTTT
TRBV4-3	many	16	TRBD1	TRBJ2-1	CASSQGGTGYFDEQFF	TGCGCCAGCAGCCAAGGAGGGACAGGGTATTTCGATGAGCAGTTCTTC
TRBV10-3	-	13	-	TRBJ1-1	CAIKASPNTEAFF	TGTGCCATCAAGGCCTCACCTAACACTGAAGCTTTCTTT
TRBV4-3	few	17	TRBD2	TRBJ2-7	CASSQDLLTSGVYEQYF	TGCGCCAGCAGCCAAGATCTTCTTACTAGCGGGGTCTACGAGCAGTACTTC
TRBV6-1	few	15	TRBD1	TRBJ2-5	CASRGQAHNQETQYF	TGTGCCAGCAGGGGACAGGCCCACAACCAAGAGACCCAGTACTTC
TRBV20-1	few	14	-	TRBJ2-7	CSATNPGSPYEQYF	TGCAGTGCCACCAACCCAGGGTCCCCCTACGAGCAGTACTTC
TRBV4-1	few	14	-	TRBJ2-1	CASSQDQTGNEQFF	TGCGCCAGCAGCCAAGATCAGACCGGCAATGAGCAGTTCTTC
TRBV27	few	14	-	TRBJ2-7	CASSPTPGGYEQYF	TGTGCCAGCAGTCCCACCCCCGGGGGATACGAGCAGTACTTC
TRBV29-1	-	15	TRBD2	TRBJ2-1	CSVERGGSSYNEQFF	TGCAGCGTTGAAAGGGGCGGGAGTTCCTACAATGAGCAGTTCTTC
TRBV7-8	few	14	-	TRBJ2-7	CASSLVVGPYEQYF	TGTGCCAGCAGCTTAGTTGTGGGACCCTACGAGCAGTACTTC
TRBV5-8	-	13	-	TRBJ2-7	CARSLRHLYEQYF	TGTGCCAGGAGCCTCAGGCACCTCTACGAGCAGTACTTC
TRBV3-1	-	17	-	TRBJ2-1	CASSQVGGESSYNEQFF	TGTGCCAGCAGCCAAGTCGGGGGCGAAAGCTCCTACAATGAGCAGTTCTTC
TRBV6-5	few	15	-	TRBJ2-1	CASSYSNKRSNEQFF	TGTGCCAGCAGTTACTCGAATAAAAGGAGCAATGAGCAGTTCTTC
TRBV9	-	16	TRBD2	TRBJ2-4	CASGESGSLAKNIQYF	TGTGCCAGCGGAGAGAGCGGGAGTCTAGCCAAAAACATTCAGTACTTC
TRBV6-5	medium-sized	15	-	TRBJ2-1	CASEPGGSAYNEQFF	TGTGCCAGCGAACCTGGCGGGTCGGCCTACAATGAGCAGTTCTTC
TRBV6-5	few	17	-	TRBJ2-1	CASSYSSLGPLGNEQFF	TGTGCCAGCAGTTACTCAAGTTTGGGACCCCTTGGAAATGAGCAGTTCTTC
TRBV27	-	13	-	TRBJ2-5	CASSPPAFETQYF	TGTGCCAGCAGTCCCCCGGCGTTTGAGACCCAGTACTTC
TRBV7-3	few	15	-	TRBJ2-3	CASSFFRAGTDTQYF	TGTGCCAGCAGCTTTTTCAGGGCAGGGACAGATACGCAGTATTTT
TRBV7-8	many	15	-	TRBJ2-7	CASSLVGGLTGEQYF	TGTGCCAGCAGCTTAGTAGGGGGACTGACGGGCGAGCAGTACTTC
TRBV7-6	few	12	-	TRBJ1-1	CASSLDSTEAFF	TGTGCCAGCAGCTTAGACAGTACTGAAGCTTTCTTT
TRBV6-5	few	15	TRBD1	TRBJ1-1	CASSYGTGVNTEAFF	TGTGCCAGCAGTTACGGGACAGGGGTGAACACTGAAGCTTTCTTT
TRBV10-3	few	14	-	TRBJ2-2	CAIRNSDNTGELFF	TGTGCCATCAGAAACAGCGACAACACCGGGGAGCTGTTTTTT
TRBV2	few	15	-	TRBJ1-3	CASSEGTSSGNTIYF	TGTGCCAGCAGTGAAGGGACGAGCTCTGGAAACACCATATATTTT
TRBV5-1	many	13	-	TRBJ2-7	CASSLGDGYEQYF	TGCGCCAGCAGCTTGGGAGACGGCTACGAGCAGTACTTC
TRBV6-2/TRBV6-3	many	14	TRBD1	TRBJ2-2	CASRQGTNTGELFF	TGTGCCAGCAGACAGGGGACGAACACCGGGGAGCTGTTTTTT
TRBV9	-	15	-	TRBJ1-2	CASSSNRDLLDGYTF	TGTGCCAGCAGCTCAAACAGGGACCTCTTGGATGGCTACACCTTC
TRBV12-3/TRBV12-4	few	12	-	TRBJ1-4	CASRFTREKLFF	TGTGCCAGCAGATTTACGCGTGAAAAACTGTTTTTT
TRBV28	few	16	-	TRBJ2-3	CASSFPGRASTDTQYF	TGTGCCAGCAGTTTTCCCGGTCGCGCCAGCACAGATACGCAGTATTTT
TRBV15	many	11	-	TRBJ2-1	CATRSYNEQFF	TGTGCCACGCGGAGTTACAATGAGCAGTTCTTC
TRBV7-2	-	17	TRBD2	TRBJ2-1	CASSLVGLAGAYNEQFF	TGTGCCAGCAGCTTAGTGGGCCTAGCGGGAGCCTACAATGAGCAGTTCTTC
TRBV28	few	16	TRBD2	TRBJ2-2	CASSLLELAGTGELFF	TGTGCCAGCAGTTTACTCGAGCTAGCGGGGACCGGGGAGCTGTTTTTT
TRBV11-3	-	15	-	TRBJ2-3	CASSATAHHTDTQYF	TGTGCCAGCAGCGCCACAGCCCATCACACAGATACGCAGTATTTT
TRBV27	-	16	-	TRBJ2-1	CASSLIGQGSYNEQFF	TGTGCCAGCAGTTTAATCGGGCAGGGCTCCTACAATGAGCAGTTCTTC
TRBV7-9	-	12	-	TRBJ2-7	CASSPRLNEQYF	TGTGCCAGCAGCCCGCGTCTAAACGAGCAGTACTTC
TRBV12-3/TRBV12-4	few	16	TRBD2	TRBJ2-5	CASSTLAGGPGETQYF	TGTGCCAGCAGTACTCTAGCGGGAGGGCCGGGGGAGACCCAGTACTTC
TRBV5-1	-	12	-	TRBJ2-1	CASTLNQNEQFF	TGCGCCAGTACCCTTAACCAGAATGAGCAGTTCTTC
TRBV3-1	-	18	TRBD2	TRBJ2-5	CASSQERTSGALGETQYF	TGTGCCAGCAGCCAAGAACGAACTAGCGGGGCCCTCGGGGAGACCCAGTACTTC
TRBV4-3	-	14	-	TRBJ2-7	CASSQGGEPYEQYF	TGCGCCAGCAGCCAAGGAGGGGAACCCTACGAGCAGTACTTC
TRBV2	few	13	-	TRBJ2-7	CASSDRGSYEQYF	TGTGCCAGCAGTGACAGGGGCTCCTACGAGCAGTACTTC
TRBV28	-	16	TRBD2	TRBJ2-5	CASSFDSGKFQETQYF	TGTGCCAGCAGCTTCGATAGCGGGAAGTTCCAAGAGACCCAGTACTTC
TRBV20-1	-	15	TRBD1	TRBJ1-2	CSPFRSGTGSGGYTF	TGCAGTCCGTTTCGATCCGGGACAGGGTCAGGAGGCTACACCTTC
TRBV5-1	many	15	TRBD1	TRBJ2-2	CASSSGTDNTGELFF	TGCGCCAGCAGCTCCGGGACAGACAACACCGGGGAGCTGTTTTTT
TRBV21-1	few	18	-	TRBJ1-4	CASSSWGTASSTNEKLFF	TGTGCCAGCAGCTCCTGGGGGACAGCTTCGTCAACTAATGAAAAACTGTTTTTT
TRBV5-5	-	17	-	TRBJ2-5	CASSLAWVEQNQETQYF	TGTGCCAGCAGCTTGGCCTGGGTAGAACAGAACCAAGAGACCCAGTACTTC
TRBV7-9	-	17	-	TRBJ2-3	CASSPYFSSQGTDTQYF	TGTGCCAGCAGCCCGTACTTCTCCAGCCAGGGCACAGATACGCAGTATTTT
TRBV4-3	-	16	-	TRBJ1-2	CASSQDSGASRDGYTF	TGCGCCAGCAGCCAAGATTCCGGGGCATCCCGTGATGGCTACACCTTC
TRBV20-1	-	13	-	TRBJ2-7	CSAGAPLTYEQYF	TGCAGTGCTGGGGCGCCCCTTACCTACGAGCAGTACTTC
TRBV4-3	-	17	-	TRBJ2-7	CASSQAPSDGSSYEQYF	TGCGCCAGCAGCCAAGCCCCATCGGACGGTAGCTCCTACGAGCAGTACTTC
TRBV27	many	15	TRBD1	TRBJ2-1	CASSPGTGGYNEQFF	TGTGCCAGCAGCCCCGGGACAGGGGGCTACAATGAGCAGTTCTTC